These 15 T cell receptor beta chains originate from one sample sequenced in a study of molecular identifiers for immune sequencing clone quantification. One entry per CDR3 protein results from TCRdb running MiXCR on the PCR reads. The repertoire holds roughly 86,000 distinct CDR3 sequences, 15% to 20% seen once, with roughly 0.85% in the top ten. The sample was naive CD8+ T cells from blood, with Jurkat cell RNA spiked in. Subset specified: FACS-sorted CD8+CD4-CCR7+CD45RA+ naive T cells. The receptors come from a human donor in good health. Some libraries in this study had Jurkat cell RNA spiked in.

This clonotype was recorded many times. This chain joins TRBV28 and TRBJ2-1; D is unclear. The CDR3 runs 12 residues. The germline CDR1 and CDR2 sequences are MDHEN and SYDVKM. V was clipped by 2 bases and J by 5 bases, with 4 bases between them. CDR3 residues: CASSLSDNEQFF. The CDR3 DNA follows: TGTGCCAGCAGTTTAAGCGACAATGAGCAGTTCTTC.

This clonotype was recorded at least ten times. V usage is TRBV20-1 and J usage is TRBJ2-7; TRBD1 matches at 9 bases. The V and J ends lost 0 bases and 4 bases, in that order; junction bases with no gene match: 7. This CDR3 is 15 amino acids long. Germline V gene sequence: CDR1 DFQATT, CDR2 SNEGSKA (reference sequence). CDR3 in amino acids: CSARDTGGAGYEQYF. DNA of the CDR3: TGCAGTGCTAGAGATACAGGGGGCGCAGGGTACGAGCAGTACTTC.

Concerning this clonotype: Just one base apart from a much larger clone, this may be a read error. This rearrangement joins TRBV6-4 to TRBJ1-1; D gene unclear. The V and J ends lost 2 bases and 6 bases respectively, with 4 bases between them. Germline V gene data show CDR1 as MRHNA and CDR2 as SNTAGT. CDR3 length: 11 residues. The DNA of the CDR3 is TGTGCCAGCAGTGACAGGGCTGAAGCTTTCTTT. This gives the protein CASSDRAEAFF.

This clonotype showed up many times. V is TRBV27 and J is TRBJ2-3, with a weak D call TRBD1 (6 bases). Germline assignment: CDR1 MNHEY and CDR2 SMNVEV (reference sequence). V was shortened by 3 bases and J by 2 bases, with 9 bases between the two germline ends. The CDR3 consists of 14 residues. The CDR3 protein is CASSLYRDTDTQYF. DNA of the CDR3: TGTGCCAGCAGTTTGTACAGGGACACAGATACGCAGTATTTT.

The V call is TRBV2, the J call TRBJ2-5; tentative D call: TRBD2 (5 bases). This CDR3 is 15 amino acids long. V lost 2 bases and J lost 5, with 15 bases in between. Per germline, CDR1 SNHLY and CDR2 FYNNEI. The CDR3 bases are TGTGCCAGCAGTGAATTCGGTTCTGGGGAGGAGACCCAGTACTTC. This sequence encodes CASSEFGSGEETQYF.

This clonotype was found many times. V gene TRBV5-4 combines with J gene TRBJ1-1; D remains unclear. CDR1 is SGHNT, CDR2 YYREEE, per germline (reference sequence). Trimming pared 0 bases from V and 7 bases from J, leaving 7 bases between. The CDR3 totals 12 residues. The chain's CDR3 is CASSLAGNEAFF. Written as DNA, the CDR3 is TGTGCCAGCAGCTTGGCCGGGAATGAAGCTTTCTTT.

This chain joins TRBV27 and TRBJ2-5; TRBD1 aligns across 9 bases. The trim removed 3 bases at V and 5 bases at J, leaving 4 bases unmatched. CDR1 is MNHEY, CDR2 SMNVEV, per germline (reference sequence). The CDR3 contains 14 residues. CDR3 protein: CASSFTGGLETQYF. For the CDR3, the DNA is TGTGCCAGCAGTTTCACAGGGGGCTTGGAGACCCAGTACTTC.

This clonotype has a count of ten or more. The chain recombines TRBV3-1 with TRBJ1-1, with 9 bases lining up with TRBD1. The CDR3 is 14 residues long. Germline CDR1 and CDR2: LGHDT and YNNKEL (reference sequence). J gave up 5 bases and V 5 bases, and 6 bases lay outside the gene matches. This chain's CDR3 is CASSSTGTGTEAFF. The CDR3 DNA sequence: TGTGCCAGCAGCTCAACCGGGACAGGGACTGAAGCTTTCTTT.

This clonotype occurred many times. The chain carries TRBV24-1 and TRBJ2-5; 8 positions agree with TRBD1. CDR3 length: 16 residues. CDR1 and CDR2 from the germline V gene are KGHDR and SFDVKD. V was clipped by 2 bases and J by 2 bases; unmatched bases: 6. CDR3 residues: CATSDSGGGIQETQYF. DNA of the CDR3: TGTGCCACCAGTGATTCAGGGGGCGGGATTCAAGAGACCCAGTACTTC.

Ten or more counts support this clonotype. The chain links TRBV5-4 to TRBJ2-5, with D tentatively TRBD1 or TRBD2 (6 bases each). With 4 bases removed from V and 5 bases from J, the gap between germline ends came to 24 bases. The germline V gene encodes CDR1 SGHNT and CDR2 YYREEE (reference sequence). This CDR3 is 17 amino acids long. The CDR3 loop is CASSRGTLGGLEETQYF. CDR3 bases: TGTGCCAGCAGCCGGGGTACCTTGGGGGGCTTAGAGGAGACCCAGTACTTC.

This clonotype was observed a single time. A read error may explain this, as a much larger clone is one base away. The chain employs TRBV2 and TRBJ2-2, with 9 bases aligning to TRBD2. This CDR3 region has 18 residues. Germline assignment: CDR1 SNHLY and CDR2 FYNNEI. The CDR3 reads CASSERGGLAGNAGELFF. DNA of the CDR3: TGTGCCAGCAGTGAGCGTGGAGGGCTAGCGGGGAACGCCGGGGAGCTGTTTTTT.

This clonotype was recorded at least ten times. The chain couples TRBV9 to TRBJ2-7; D call uncertain. Trimming left V 0 bases short and J 1 base short, with 8 bases between. The CDR3 has 14 residues. Germline values: CDR1 SGDLS, CDR2 YYNGEE. CDR3 sequence (DNA): TGTGCCAGCAGCGTAGGGTCTAGTTCCTACGAGCAGTACTTC. Translation: CASSVGSSSYEQYF.

This clonotype was recorded at least ten times. V and J are TRBV28 and TRBJ2-3; 14 bases align to TRBD2. Germline CDR1 MDHEN, CDR2 SYDVKM. With V trimmed by 7 bases and J by 7 bases, 7 bases remained unmatched. This CDR3 spans 15 amino acids. The CDR3 reads CASIQGLAGGNTQYF. DNA of the CDR3: TGTGCCAGCATCCAAGGACTAGCGGGAGGAAATACGCAGTATTTT.

This clonotype has at least ten counts. This chain links TRBV13 with TRBJ1-5, with a possible D match to TRBD1 (5 bases). Trimming took off 3 bases at V and 2 bases at J, with 8 bases between the two ends. The CDR3 contains 14 residues. CDR1 is PRHDT and CDR2 is FYEKMQ in the germline V gene (reference sequence). Written as DNA, the CDR3 is TGTGCCAGCAGCTTCCAGGGACGCAATCAGCCCCAGCATTTT. It codes for CASSFQGRNQPQHF.

This clonotype was recorded many times. The chain employs TRBV28 and TRBJ2-7; D is uncertain. The CDR3 is 12 amino acids. Per the germline V gene, CDR1 is MDHEN and CDR2 is SYDVKM. V shed 6 bases and J shed 5 bases, with 11 bases lying between them. The CDR3 DNA reads as TGTGCCAGCAGCCTCCGTTTTGACGAGCAGTACTTC. The encoded protein is CASSLRFDEQYF.